Listed below are T cell receptor beta chains from one sample, sequenced in a study of T cell responses to AZD1222 COVID-19 vaccine. TCRdb's table, derived via immunoSEQ multiplex PCR, lists solely in-frame clones and lacks some. The table shows roughly 120,000 clones, with 91% occurring only once. The source was peripheral blood, collected on day 0 of AZD1222 vaccination. These receptors all come from an adult in good health. Each CDR3 is given with its conserved first and last residue. A D gene is named only where the DNA matches it firmly. Clone size is not always given. Where it is, it says once, few, many or a class for expanded clones.

V gene,J gene,D gene,clone size,CDR3 protein,CDR3 DNA
TRBV11-2,TRBJ2-7,.,few,CASRPDSPYEQYF,TGTGCCAGCAGGCCCGACAGCCCCTACGAGCAGTACTTC
TRBV12-3/TRBV12-4,TRBJ1-1,.,.,CASSPRPRLEAFF,TGTGCCAGCAGTCCCCGGCCCCGTTTAGAGGCTTTCTTT
TRBV12-5,TRBJ2-5,.,.,CASGLYSGEWAEETQYF,TGTGCTAGTGGTTTGTACTCGGGGGAGTGGGCGGAAGAGACCCAGTACTTC
TRBV6-5,TRBJ2-7,.,.,CASSRKGPYEQYF,TGTGCCAGCAGTCGCAAAGGTCCGTACGAGCAGTACTTC
TRBV5-1,TRBJ1-1,.,.,CASSLAGVTEAFF,TGCGCCAGCAGCTTGGCCGGGGTGACTGAAGCTTTCTTT
TRBV12-3/TRBV12-4,TRBJ1-2,.,.,CASRTDPYGYTF,TGTGCCAGCAGGACAGATCCCTATGGCTACACCTTC
TRBV5-1,TRBJ2-3,TRBD1,.,CASSLALTGGQADTQYF,TGCGCCAGCAGCTTGGCCTTGACAGGGGGCCAGGCAGATACGCAGTATTTT
TRBV6-2/TRBV6-3,TRBJ2-1,TRBD2,.,CASSYSMTGTNSYNEQFF,TGTGCCAGCAGTTACTCTATGACCGGGACTAACTCCTACAATGAGCAGTTCTTC
TRBV5-1,TRBJ1-4,TRBD1,.,CASSITGEQNQKLFF,TGCGCCAGCAGCATCACAGGGGAGCAGAATCAAAAACTGTTTTTT
TRBV24-1,TRBJ2-2,TRBD2,.,CATGREVTGELFF,TGTGCCACCGGGCGGGAGGTCACCGGGGAGCTGTTTTTT
TRBV7-2,TRBJ2-7,.,.,CASSYTGYEQYF,TGTGCCAGCAGCTACACGGGCTACGAGCAGTACTTC
TRBV6-2/TRBV6-3,TRBJ2-1,TRBD2,.,CASSYPGLAGGSSYNEQFF,TGTGCCAGCAGTTACCCGGGACTAGCGGGAGGGAGCTCCTACAATGAGCAGTTCTTC
TRBV15,TRBJ2-7,.,.,CATARTPLGEQYF,TGTGCCACCGCTCGGACACCTCTGGGCGAGCAGTACTTC
TRBV7-9,TRBJ1-1,.,.,CASSTKGGGPMNTEAFF,TGTGCCAGCAGCACAAAGGGAGGGGGGCCCATGAACACTGAAGCTTTCTTT
TRBV4-1,TRBJ1-6,.,.,CASSQADRDNSPLHF,TGCGCCAGCAGCCAAGCTGACAGAGATAATTCACCCCTCCACTTT
TRBV29-1,TRBJ1-1,.,.,CSVGSGNTEAFF,TGCAGCGTTGGTTCAGGGAACACTGAAGCTTTCTTT
TRBV15,TRBJ2-5,.,.,CATSRISETQYF,TGTGCCACCAGCAGGATATCGGAGACCCAGTACTTC
TRBV19,TRBJ1-2,.,.,CASSISVGRNGYTF,TGTGCCAGTAGTATATCGGTAGGGAGGAATGGCTACACCTTC
TRBV7-6,TRBJ2-7,.,.,CASSPGTSTYEQYF,TGTGCCAGCAGCCCCGGGACCTCCACCTACGAGCAGTACTTC
TRBV7-2,TRBJ1-2,TRBD1,.,CASSLVLGGGSYGYTF,TGTGCCAGCAGCTTAGTACTAGGGGGCGGGAGCTATGGCTACACCTTC
TRBV5-1,TRBJ2-1,TRBD2,once,CASRPGLADNEQFF,TGCGCCAGCAGGCCGGGACTAGCGGACAATGAGCAGTTCTTC
TRBV5-1,TRBJ2-1,TRBD2,.,CASSYTLAGPRAEQFF,TGCGCCAGCAGCTACACACTAGCGGGGCCTCGGGCCGAGCAGTTCTTC
TRBV5-5,TRBJ1-2,.,once,CASSFVGGDGYTF,TGTGCCAGCAGCTTCGTGGGAGGGGATGGCTACACCTTC
TRBV27,TRBJ1-1,.,.,CASWASGNTEAFF,TGTGCCAGCTGGGCCTCGGGGAACACTGAAGCTTTCTTT
TRBV9,TRBJ2-2,.,once,CASSSGGTGELFF,TGTGCCAGCAGCTCCGGGGGAACCGGGGAGCTGTTTTTT
TRBV6-5,TRBJ2-5,.,.,CASMDTIAVQETQYF,TGTGCCAGCATGGACACCATAGCGGTCCAAGAGACCCAGTACTTC
TRBV4-2,TRBJ2-5,TRBD2,.,CASSQDKREGLGETQYF,TGTGCCAGCAGCCAAGACAAGCGGGAGGGCCTCGGAGAGACCCAGTACTTC
TRBV18,TRBJ1-4,TRBD1,.,CASSPRGQFNEKLFF,TGTGCCAGCTCACCAAGGGGACAGTTTAATGAAAAACTGTTTTTT